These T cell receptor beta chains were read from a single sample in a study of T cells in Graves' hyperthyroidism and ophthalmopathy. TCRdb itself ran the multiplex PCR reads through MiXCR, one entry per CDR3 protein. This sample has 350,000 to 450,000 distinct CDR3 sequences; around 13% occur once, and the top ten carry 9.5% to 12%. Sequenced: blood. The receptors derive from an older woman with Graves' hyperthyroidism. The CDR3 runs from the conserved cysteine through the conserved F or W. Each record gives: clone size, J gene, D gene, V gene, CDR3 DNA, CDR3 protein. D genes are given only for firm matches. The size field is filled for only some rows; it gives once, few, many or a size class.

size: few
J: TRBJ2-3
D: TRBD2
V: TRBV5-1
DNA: TGCGCCAGCAGTCGTGGACTAGCGGGAGGCTACGGCACAGATACGCAGTATTTT
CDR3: CASSRGLAGGYGTDTQYF

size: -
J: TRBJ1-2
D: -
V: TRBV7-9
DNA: TGTGCCAGCAGCTTAGCGAGGTGGGACTATGGCTACACCTTC
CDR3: CASSLARWDYGYTF

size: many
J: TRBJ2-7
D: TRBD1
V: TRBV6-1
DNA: TGTGCCAGCAAAAATACAGGGGATGTCTACGAGCAGTACTTC
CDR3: CASKNTGDVYEQYF

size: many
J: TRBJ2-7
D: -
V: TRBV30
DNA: TGTGCCTGGAGTGTACCTGACAATTTCTACGAGCAGTACTTC
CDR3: CAWSVPDNFYEQYF

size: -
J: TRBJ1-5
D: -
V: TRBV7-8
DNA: TGTGCCAGCAGCTTTGAGAGGGGCTCCGGGCAGCCCCAGCATTTT
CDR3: CASSFERGSGQPQHF

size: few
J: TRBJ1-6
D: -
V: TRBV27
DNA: TGTGCCAGCAGTACCGGGAGGGCACCCCTCCACTTT
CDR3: CASSTGRAPLHF

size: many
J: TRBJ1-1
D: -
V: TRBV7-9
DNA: TGTGCCAGCGCCACCTATATGAACACTGAAGCTTTCTTT
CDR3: CASATYMNTEAFF

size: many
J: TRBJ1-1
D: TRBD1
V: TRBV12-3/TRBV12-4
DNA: TGTGCCAGCAGGAAGGACAGGTTGACAACTGAAGCTTTCTTT
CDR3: CASRKDRLTTEAFF

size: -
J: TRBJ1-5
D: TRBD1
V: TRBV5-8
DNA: TGTGCCAGCCGGCGATGGGCAGGGGGTCAGCCCCAGCATTTT
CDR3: CASRRWAGGQPQHF

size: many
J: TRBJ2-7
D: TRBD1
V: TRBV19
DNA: TGTGCCAGTAGTGTCGGACAGGGGAACCACGAGCAGTACTTC
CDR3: CASSVGQGNHEQYF

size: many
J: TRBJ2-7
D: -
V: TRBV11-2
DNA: TGTGCCAGCAGCTTAGTCGGTCAGGGAGGCTACGAGCAGTACTTC
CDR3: CASSLVGQGGYEQYF

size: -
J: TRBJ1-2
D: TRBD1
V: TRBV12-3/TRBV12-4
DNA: TGTGCCAGCAGTTTACTGACAGGGATCTATGGCTACACCTTC
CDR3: CASSLLTGIYGYTF

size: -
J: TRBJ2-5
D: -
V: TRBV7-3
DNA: TGTGCCAGCAGCTTCCCAGCTAGTGGAGAGACCCAGTACTTC
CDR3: CASSFPASGETQYF

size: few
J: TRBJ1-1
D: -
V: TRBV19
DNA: TGTGCCAGTCGGGACAAAGCTATGAACACTGAAGCTTTCTTT
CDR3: CASRDKAMNTEAFF

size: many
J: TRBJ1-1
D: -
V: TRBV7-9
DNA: TGTGCCAGCAGCCCAGACAGGCTGAACACTGAAGCTTTCTTT
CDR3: CASSPDRLNTEAFF

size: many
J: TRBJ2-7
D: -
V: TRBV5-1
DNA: TGCGCCAGCAGCTTGTACGCCCCTCCGGGGTCCTACGAGCAGTACTTC
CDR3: CASSLYAPPGSYEQYF

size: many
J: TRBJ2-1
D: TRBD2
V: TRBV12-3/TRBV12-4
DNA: TGTGCCAGCAGTATTCGACTAGCGGGAATCTACAATGAGCAGTTCTTC
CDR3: CASSIRLAGIYNEQFF

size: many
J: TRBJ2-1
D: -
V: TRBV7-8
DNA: TGTGCCAGCAGCCCCCGGGGCGGAGAGTACAATGAGCAGTTCTTC
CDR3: CASSPRGGEYNEQFF

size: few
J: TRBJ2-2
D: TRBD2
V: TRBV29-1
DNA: TGCAGCGTTGCACCCCCGGGACTAGAAGCCACCGGGGAGCTGTTTTTT
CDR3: CSVAPPGLEATGELFF

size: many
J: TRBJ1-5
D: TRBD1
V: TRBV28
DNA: TGTGCCAGTCGACAGGGGGGTCAGCCCCAGCATTTT
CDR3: CASRQGGQPQHF

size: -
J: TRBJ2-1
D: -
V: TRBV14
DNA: TGTGCCAGCAGCCAGCAGGGAAGCACCTACAATGAGCAGTTCTTC
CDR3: CASSQQGSTYNEQFF

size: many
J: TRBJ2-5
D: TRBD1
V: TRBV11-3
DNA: TGTGCCAGCAGCTTAGGTACAGGGGGCCAGGAGACCCAGTACTTC
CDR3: CASSLGTGGQETQYF

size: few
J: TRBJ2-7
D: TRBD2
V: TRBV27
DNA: TGTGCCAGCAGTCCGGGGACTAGCGCTCACTACGAGCAGTACTTC
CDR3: CASSPGTSAHYEQYF

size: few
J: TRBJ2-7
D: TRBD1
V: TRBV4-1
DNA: TGCGCCAGCAGCCAAGTCGGACAGGGGGACTACGAGCAGTACTTC
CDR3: CASSQVGQGDYEQYF

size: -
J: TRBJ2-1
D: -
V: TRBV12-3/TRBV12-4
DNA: TGTGCCAGCAGTGAACGTATAGGTCAGGGATACAATGAGCAGTTCTTC
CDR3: CASSERIGQGYNEQFF

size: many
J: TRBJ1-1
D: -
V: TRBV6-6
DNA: TGTGCCAGCAGTTACGTTGGAGGTGAAGCTTTCTTT
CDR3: CASSYVGGEAFF

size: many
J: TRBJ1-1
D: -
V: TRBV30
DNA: TGTGCCTCAAAACGGGGGGAGGAGAACACTGAAGCTTTCTTT
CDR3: CASKRGEENTEAFF

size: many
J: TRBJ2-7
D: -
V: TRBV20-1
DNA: TGCAGTGCTACTACAAATTCCGAGCAGTACTTC
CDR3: CSATTNSEQYF

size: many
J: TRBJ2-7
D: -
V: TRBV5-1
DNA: TGCGCCAGCAGCCAAGGAGCAGCCCCTCGCGAGCAGTACTTC
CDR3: CASSQGAAPREQYF

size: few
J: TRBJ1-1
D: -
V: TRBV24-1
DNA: TGTGCCACCGGACAGACTGGCACTGAAGCTTTCTTT
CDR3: CATGQTGTEAFF

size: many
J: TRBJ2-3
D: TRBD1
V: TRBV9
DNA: TGTGCCAGCAGTTCCGGGACAGGAGGTTACCGCACAGATACGCAGTATTTT
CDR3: CASSSGTGGYRTDTQYF

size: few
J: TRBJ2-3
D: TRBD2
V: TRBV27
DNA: TGTGCCAGCCTTAGCGGGAGGGCCGCAGATACGCAGTATTTT
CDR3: CASLSGRAADTQYF

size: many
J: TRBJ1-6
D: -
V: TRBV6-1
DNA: TGTGCCAGCAGTGTATCATGGGGGGGTGATTCACCCCTCCACTTT
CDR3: CASSVSWGGDSPLHF

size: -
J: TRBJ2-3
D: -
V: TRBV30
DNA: TGTGCCTGGAGTCCAGGATCAGATACGCAGTATTTT
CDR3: CAWSPGSDTQYF

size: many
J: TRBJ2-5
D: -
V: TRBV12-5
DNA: TGTGCTAGTGGTTCCGGAGAGACCCAGTACTTC
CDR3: CASGSGETQYF

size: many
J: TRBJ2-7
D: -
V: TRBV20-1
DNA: TGCAGTGCTAGAGATCGGAGGGGCTCCTACGAGCAGTACTTC
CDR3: CSARDRRGSYEQYF

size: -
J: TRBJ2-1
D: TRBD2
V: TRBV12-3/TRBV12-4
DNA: TGTGCCAGCCGCTATCGGACTAGCGGGTCCAATGAGCAGTTCTTC
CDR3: CASRYRTSGSNEQFF

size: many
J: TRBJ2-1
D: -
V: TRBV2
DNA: TGTGCCAGCACCCTCCCCCTCGGGAATGAGCAGTTCTTC
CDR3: CASTLPLGNEQFF

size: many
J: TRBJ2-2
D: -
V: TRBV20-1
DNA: TGCAGTGCTAGACAGGGGTGGACCGGGGAGCTGTTTTTT
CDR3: CSARQGWTGELFF

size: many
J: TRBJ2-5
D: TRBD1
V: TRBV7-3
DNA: TGTGCCAGCAGCTCCACCGGACAGGGAGGAGAGACCCAGTACTTC
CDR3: CASSSTGQGGETQYF

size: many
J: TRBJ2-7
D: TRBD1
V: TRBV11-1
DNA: TGTGCCAGCAGCTTCGGAAGTGGGGACAGCGTTACCTACGAGCAGTACTTC
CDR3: CASSFGSGDSVTYEQYF

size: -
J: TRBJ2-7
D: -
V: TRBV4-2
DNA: TGTGCCAGCAGCCAAGATCGCGGCGGTGCCTACGAGCAGTACTTC
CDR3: CASSQDRGGAYEQYF